The TCR beta chain under discussion was sequenced for a study of CD8+ T cells in alopecia areata. Following extraction, RNA underwent reverse transcription to cDNA, which served as the sequencing template. The data were produced by immunoSEQ multiplex PCR, yet TCRdb's version contains in-frame clones alone and is incomplete. The table lists roughly 140,000 clones, around two thirds of them singletons. Study-level findings and limits: TCRs were shared less clearly across patients than in mice, possibly for HLA-related reasons. An increase in clonality over normal scalp was evident in lesional scalp, especially alopecia totalis/universalis.

With regard to this clone: What it binds is unknown.

The J segment lost 6 bases and the V segment lost 6 bases, leaving 5 bases of the junction unmatched. This CDR3 has 12 amino acids. The germline V gene encodes CDR1 MGHDK and CDR2 SYGVNS. This TCR was sampled from a human donor in good health. Sequencing input: CD8+ T cells sorted from blood. The chain is built from TRBV25-1 and TRBJ2-7; 7 bases map to TRBD2. The CDR3 DNA follows: TGTGCCAGCAGGGAGACGGGGGGCGAGCAGTACTTC. Residues: CASRETGGEQYF.